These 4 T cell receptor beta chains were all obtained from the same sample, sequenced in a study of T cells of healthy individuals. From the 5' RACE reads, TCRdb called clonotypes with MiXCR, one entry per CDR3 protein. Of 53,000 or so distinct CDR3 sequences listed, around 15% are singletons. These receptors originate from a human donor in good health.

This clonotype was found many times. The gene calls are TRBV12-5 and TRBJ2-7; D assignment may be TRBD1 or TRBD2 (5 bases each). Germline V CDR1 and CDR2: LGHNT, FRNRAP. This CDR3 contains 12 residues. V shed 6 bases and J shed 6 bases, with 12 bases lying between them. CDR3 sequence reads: CASGRGSPEQYF. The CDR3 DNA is TGTGCTAGTGGCCGGGGCAGCCCCGAGCAGTACTTC.

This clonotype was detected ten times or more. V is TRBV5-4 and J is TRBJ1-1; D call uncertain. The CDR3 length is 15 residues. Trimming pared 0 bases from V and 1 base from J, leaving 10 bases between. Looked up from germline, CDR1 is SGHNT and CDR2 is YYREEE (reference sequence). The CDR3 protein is CASSLAAEGNTEAFF. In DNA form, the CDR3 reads TGTGCCAGCAGCTTGGCAGCGGAAGGGAACACTGAAGCTTTCTTT.

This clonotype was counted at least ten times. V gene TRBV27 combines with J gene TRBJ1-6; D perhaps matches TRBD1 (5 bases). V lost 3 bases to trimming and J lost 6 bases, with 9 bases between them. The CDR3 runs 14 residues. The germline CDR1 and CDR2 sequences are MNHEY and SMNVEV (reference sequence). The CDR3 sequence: CASSFAGTNSPLHF. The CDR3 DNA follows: TGTGCCAGCAGTTTTGCGGGGACTAATTCACCCCTCCACTTT.

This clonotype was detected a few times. In nucleotides, the CDR3 is TGCAGTGCTAGAGCTCAGGAAGAGACCCAGTACTTC. It specifies CSARAQEETQYF. The J gene is TRBJ2-5, the V gene TRBV20-1; D uncertain. CDR3 length equals 12 residues. V dropped 1 base and J dropped 3 bases, with 6 bases sitting between them. Per germline, CDR1 DFQATT and CDR2 SNEGSKA (reference sequence).